Each of the 18 T cell receptor beta chains below was sequenced from the same sample in a study of post-analysis software for immune sequencing data. The TCR beta cDNA libraries contained unique molecular identifiers. TCRdb itself ran the PCR reads through MiXCR, one entry per CDR3 protein. This sample carries approximately 730,000 distinct CDR3 sequences, about 45% of them seen once, and the ten largest clones take roughly 5%. No antigen has been identified for these receptors. General study points: Comparison of patients with controls showed roughly five TRBV segments more frequent in patients, TRBV5-6, TRBV5-1 and TRBV20-1 among them.

The sequencing sample was made of blood. These receptors were obtained from a girl between 5 and 17 years old with multiple sclerosis.

The CDR3 loop reads CASSSGTGFREQYF. The DNA for the CDR3 is TGTGCCAGCAGTTCCGGGACAGGGTTTCGCGAGCAGTACTTC. The gene calls are TRBV27 and TRBJ2-7, with TRBD1 matching over 9 bases. Germline CDR1 and CDR2: MNHEY and SMNVEV (reference sequence). Losses at the gene ends were 4 bases for V and 6 bases for J; bases not matched to a gene: 7. The CDR3 length is 14 residues.

There are a few counts of this clonotype. The gene calls are TRBV7-6 and TRBJ2-7, with TRBD1 matching 9 bases. V lost 4 bases to trimming and J lost 0 bases; unmatched junction nucleotides: 4. This CDR3 is built from 15 residues. The V gene's germline CDR1 is SGHVS and CDR2 FNYEAQ. The CDR3 nucleotides read TGTGCCAGCAGCTCCGGGACAGGGAACTCCTACGAGCAGTACTTC. This sequence encodes CASSSGTGNSYEQYF.

This clonotype was counted a few times. The genes are TRBV12-3 or TRBV12-4 and TRBJ1-2; D is perhaps TRBD1 (5 bases). This CDR3 is built from 13 residues. V was trimmed by 6 bases and J by 3 bases, leaving 11 bases between them. The CDR3 reads CASRAGTDYGYTF. The CDR3 DNA follows: TGTGCCAGCAGGGCCGGGACGGACTATGGCTACACCTTC.

This clonotype was counted a few times. The genes are TRBV28 and TRBJ2-3, with TRBD1 matching 7 bases. The CDR3 runs 14 residues. Germline values: CDR1 MDHEN, CDR2 SYDVKM. V trimming: 10 bases; J trimming: 4 bases; junction bases outside the gene matches: 11. CDR3 DNA sequence: TGTGCCACCGAACCACAGGGGTGGCCAGATACGCAGTATTTT. Protein product: CATEPQGWPDTQYF. Supplemented by reference TRBV28 and TRBJ2-3, the full variable domain reads DVKVTQSSRYLVKRTGEKVFLECVQDMDHENMFWYRQDPGLGLRLIYFSYDVKMKEKGDIPEGYSVSREKKERFSLILESASTNQTSMYLCATEPQGWPDTQYFGPGTRLTVL.

V is TRBV29-1 and J is TRBJ1-1; D may be TRBD1 (6 bases). Trimming took off 2 bases at V and 5 bases at J, with 12 bases between the two ends. From germline, CDR1 is SQVTM and CDR2 ANQGSEA. The CDR3 extends over 13 amino acids. DNA of the CDR3: TGCAGCGTTGAACGGGGGGCTGGTACTGAAGCTTTCTTT. The encoded protein is CSVERGAGTEAFF.

This CDR3 reads CASSFPGTLYEQYF. The CDR3 DNA reads as TGTGCCAGCAGTTTCCCCGGGACCCTCTACGAGCAGTACTTC. The V call is TRBV12-3 or TRBV12-4, the J call TRBJ2-7; perhaps D is TRBD1 or TRBD2 (5 bases each). The V end was cut by 3 bases, the J end by 3 bases, with 12 bases between. CDR3 length equals 14 residues.

This sequence joins TRBV6-5 and TRBJ2-3; 8 bases line up with TRBD2. Germline V gives CDR1 MNHEY, CDR2 SVGAGI. J was trimmed by 6 bases and V by 3 bases; bases with no gene match: 11. The CDR3 has 16 amino acids. The CDR3 DNA follows: TGTGCCAGCAGTTATTCAGCGGGAGAAGGAGAGGATACGCAGTATTTT. Translating gives CASSYSAGEGEDTQYF.

This clonotype was seen only once. This chain uses TRBV20-1 with TRBJ2-5; 9 bases agree with TRBD2. The DNA end favors TRBJ2-7, so the J call may be wrong. CDR3 size: 15 residues. Germline CDR1 reads DFQATT; CDR2 reads SNEGSKA (reference sequence). CDR3 nucleotide sequence: TGCAGTGCTAGAGGTCGGTCTAGCGGGATCGGCGAGCAGTACTTC. This encodes CSARGRSSGIGEQYF.

This clonotype was recorded a few times. The chain recombines TRBV20-1 with TRBJ1-2; maybe TRBD1 (6 bases). CDR3 length: 13 amino acids. Germline assignment: CDR1 DFQATT and CDR2 SNEGSKA (reference sequence). V lost 5 bases and J 4 bases, leaving 14 bases between the germline ends. The CDR3 protein is CSAGLQGGYGYTF. CDR3 coding DNA: TGCAGTGCTGGATTACAGGGAGGCTATGGCTACACCTTC.

The count of this clonotype is one. The chain couples TRBV7-2 to TRBJ2-7; perhaps TRBD1 as D (5 bases). Trimming pared 5 bases from V and 4 bases from J, leaving 15 bases between. The CDR3 length is 14 residues. From germline, CDR1 is SGHTA and CDR2 FQGNSA. The CDR3 region has the DNA TGTGCCAGCAGCCCCCAAAAGCAGGGATACGAGCAGTACTTC. It translates to CASSPQKQGYEQYF.

This clonotype was recorded a few times. The rearrangement joins TRBV6-5 to TRBJ1-2; TRBD1 might be the D (5 bases). Germline lookup yields CDR1 MNHEY and CDR2 SVGAGI. V lost 7 bases and J lost 3, with 18 bases in between. CDR3 length equals 15 residues. The CDR3 reads CASTPSTGTDYGYTF. In DNA, the CDR3 is TGTGCCAGCACCCCAAGTACCGGGACGGACTATGGCTACACCTTC.

Only one count was recorded for this clonotype. The chain recombines TRBV30 with TRBJ1-2; no definite D call. Germline V lookup: CDR1 GTSNPN, CDR2 SVGIG (reference sequence). The length of the CDR3 is 11 residues. Trimming removed 5 bases from V and 7 bases from J, with 11 bases in between. The CDR3 protein is CAWASFTGYTF. The CDR3 bases are TGTGCCTGGGCGTCATTTACTGGCTACACCTTC.

The rearrangement links TRBV10-3 to TRBJ2-1; D ambiguous. This CDR3 region has 13 residues. Deletions cut 0 bases from V and 8 bases from J, with 8 bases between. Germline loops: CDR1 ENHRY, CDR2 SYGVKD. CDR3 in amino acids: CAISESADDEQFF. CDR3 sequence (DNA): TGTGCCATCAGTGAGTCCGCCGACGATGAGCAGTTCTTC.

This clonotype was seen once. The rearrangement uses TRBV27 and TRBJ2-1; weak D call: TRBD2 (5 bases). The V end was cut by 1 base, the J end by 0 bases, with 10 bases between. Germline lookup yields CDR1 MNHEY and CDR2 SMNVEV (reference sequence). This CDR3 comprises 16 residues. The chain's CDR3 is CASSLWSSSSYNEQFF. In DNA, the CDR3 is TGTGCCAGCAGTTTATGGTCTAGCAGCTCCTACAATGAGCAGTTCTTC.

The chain has TRBV20-1 and TRBJ1-1; TRBD1 matches 12 bases. Germline V gene sequence: CDR1 DFQATT, CDR2 SNEGSKA (reference sequence). The CDR3 is 17 amino acids. The V and J ends lost 4 bases and 0 bases, in that order; junction bases with no gene match: 9. The CDR3 DNA reads as TGCAGTGCTACCTATCTCCGGGACAGGGGGCTGAACACTGAAGCTTTCTTT. It encodes CSATYLRDRGLNTEAFF.

The chain employs TRBV7-2 and TRBJ1-1, with a tentative D call TRBD1 (5 bases). Trimming took off 0 bases at V and 5 bases at J, with 16 bases between the two ends. This CDR3 region has 16 residues. Germline values: CDR1 SGHTA, CDR2 FQGNSA. In DNA form, the CDR3 reads TGTGCCAGCAGCTTAGCGTTCGCGGGGGGAGAGACTGAAGCTTTCTTT. It is translated as CASSLAFAGGETEAFF. The full variable domain, in which reference TRBV7-2 and TRBJ1-1 provide the parts outside the CDR3, is GAGVSQSPSNKVTEKGKDVELRCDPISGHTALYWYRQSLGQGLEFLIYFQGNSAPDKSGLPSDRFSAERTGGSVSTLTIQRTQQEDSAVYLCASSLAFAGGETEAFFGQGTRLTVV.

The chain recombines TRBV3-1 with TRBJ2-1; 12 nucleotides line up with TRBD2. The CDR3 totals 16 residues. V lost 0 bases, J lost 8 bases, and 5 bases stayed unmatched. Germline lookup yields CDR1 LGHDT and CDR2 YNNKEL (reference sequence). CDR3 DNA: TGTGCCAGCAGCCAAGATCGACTAGCGGGAGCTGATGAGCAGTTCTTC. It encodes CASSQDRLAGADEQFF.

The chain carries TRBV27 and TRBJ1-4; D might be TRBD1 (5 bases). CDR1 MNHEY and CDR2 SMNVEV come from the germline V gene (reference sequence). The CDR3 sequence is 16 residues long. Deletions cut 1 base from V and 7 bases from J, with 16 bases between. The CDR3 loop is CASSLLAPAGGEKLFF. CDR3 sequence (DNA): TGTGCCAGCAGTTTATTGGCGCCGGCGGGGGGTGAAAAACTGTTTTTT.